The TCR beta chain under discussion was sequenced for a study of early T cells in non-severe SARS-CoV-2 infection. Points from the study as a whole: Matches to VDJdb favored anti-spike CD8 responses and missed private and CD4 specificities.

Researchers tagged individual cDNA molecules with unique molecular identifiers. TCRdb called the 5' RACE reads again in MiXCR, with one record for every CDR3 protein. The data contain more than 75,000 distinct CDR3 sequences, around 15% of them seen just once; the ten biggest clones take up roughly 6%. This clonotype was seen at least ten times. Its antigen is not known. Germline CDR1 SGHVS, CDR2 FQNEAQ. V shed 4 bases and J 10 bases; nucleotides not matched to a gene: 9. There are 15 residues in the CDR3. Sequencing was carried out using whole blood. The clonotype comes from an adult who was a healthcare worker with PCR-confirmed SARS-CoV-2 infection or an uninfected control (not recorded which). The rearrangement joins TRBV7-8 to TRBJ1-6, with 8 bases lining up with TRBD1. CDR3 residues: CASSSRDRQISPLHF. The CDR3 DNA is TGTGCCAGCAGCTCCCGGGACAGGCAAATATCACCCCTCCACTTT.